This T cell receptor beta chain appears in the sequencing data of a study of T cells in Graves' hyperthyroidism and ophthalmopathy. Study findings and constraints: From stable hyperthyroidism, ophthalmopathy was set apart by a 13 V-J model. Blood shared most expanded thyroid clonotypes above 0.001.

There were TCR beta CDR3 regions amplified from RNA transcripts. The HTBI primer set was used in a first-round RT-PCR of the TCR CDR3. TCRdb reanalysed the multiplex PCR reads using MiXCR and keeps one entry per CDR3 protein. The sample holds 550,000 to 800,000 distinct CDR3 sequences, 17% seen once. This clonotype showed up many times. Its antigen is unidentified. Reasons for excluding patients were uncontrolled infection, other autoimmune disease, pregnancy or lactation. The source is a man in his fifties or sixties with Graves' hyperthyroidism. The sequencing input was blood.

The CDR3 sequence: CASSDSGNTIYF. In DNA, the CDR3 is TGTGCCAGCAGTGACAGTGGAAACACCATATATTTT. The genes are TRBV2 and TRBJ1-3; no clear D gene. Trimming shortened V by 3 bases and J by 3 bases, and 3 bases separated the two germline ends. Germline V gene lookup returns CDR1 SNHLY and CDR2 FYNNEI. The CDR3 sequence is 12 residues long.